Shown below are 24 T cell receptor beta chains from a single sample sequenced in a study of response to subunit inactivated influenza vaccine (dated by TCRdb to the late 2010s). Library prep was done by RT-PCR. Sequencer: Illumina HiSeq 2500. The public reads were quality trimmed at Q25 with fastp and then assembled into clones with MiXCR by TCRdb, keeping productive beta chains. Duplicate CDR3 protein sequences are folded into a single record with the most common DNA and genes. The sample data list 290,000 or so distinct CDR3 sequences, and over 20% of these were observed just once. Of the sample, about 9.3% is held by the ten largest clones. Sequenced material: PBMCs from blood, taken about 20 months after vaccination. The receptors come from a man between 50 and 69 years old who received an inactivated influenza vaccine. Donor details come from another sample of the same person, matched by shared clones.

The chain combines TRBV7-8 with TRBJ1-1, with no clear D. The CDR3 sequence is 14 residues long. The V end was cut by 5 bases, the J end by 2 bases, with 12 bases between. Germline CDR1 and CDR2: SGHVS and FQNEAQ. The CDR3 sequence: CASSPDTFNTEAFF. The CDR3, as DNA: TGTGCCAGCAGCCCAGACACATTTAACACTGAAGCTTTCTTT. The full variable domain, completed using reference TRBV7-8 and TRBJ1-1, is GAGVSQSPRYKVAKRGQDVALRCDPISGHVSLFWYQQALGQGPEFLTYFQNEAQLDKSGLPSDRFFAERPEGSVSTLKIQRTQQEDSAVYLCASSPDTFNTEAFFGQGTRLTVV.

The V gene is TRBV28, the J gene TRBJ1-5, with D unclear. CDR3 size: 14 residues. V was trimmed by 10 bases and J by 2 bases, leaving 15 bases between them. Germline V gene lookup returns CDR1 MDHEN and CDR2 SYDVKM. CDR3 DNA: TGTGCCACTAGGACCCCGAGCCGCAATCAGCCCCAGCATTTT. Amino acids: CATRTPSRNQPQHF.

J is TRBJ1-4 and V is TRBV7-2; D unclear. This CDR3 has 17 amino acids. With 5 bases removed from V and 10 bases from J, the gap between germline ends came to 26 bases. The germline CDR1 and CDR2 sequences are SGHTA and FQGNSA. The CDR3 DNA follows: TGTGCCAGCAGCCCCCGGGGTTCAGGCAGCCGTTATTCAAAACTGTTTTTT. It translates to CASSPRGSGSRYSKLFF.

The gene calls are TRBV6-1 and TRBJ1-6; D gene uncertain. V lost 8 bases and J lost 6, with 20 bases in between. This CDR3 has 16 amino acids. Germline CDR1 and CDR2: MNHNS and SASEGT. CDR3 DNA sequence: TGTGCCAGCGGGTCCCCCCCGGCGCATTCTAATTCACCCCTCCACTTT. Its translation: CASGSPPAHSNSPLHF.

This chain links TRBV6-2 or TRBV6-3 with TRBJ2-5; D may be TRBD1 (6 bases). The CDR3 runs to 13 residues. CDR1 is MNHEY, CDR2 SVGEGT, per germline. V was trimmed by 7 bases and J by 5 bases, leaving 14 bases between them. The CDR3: CASTVRGWETQYF. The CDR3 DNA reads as TGTGCCAGCACAGTCAGGGGCTGGGAGACCCAGTACTTC.

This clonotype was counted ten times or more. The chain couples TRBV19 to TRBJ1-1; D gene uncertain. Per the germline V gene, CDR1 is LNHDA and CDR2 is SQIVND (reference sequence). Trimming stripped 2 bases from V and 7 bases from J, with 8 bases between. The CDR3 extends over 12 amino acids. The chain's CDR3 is CASSINAVEAFF. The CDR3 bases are TGTGCCAGTAGTATAAATGCGGTTGAAGCTTTCTTT.

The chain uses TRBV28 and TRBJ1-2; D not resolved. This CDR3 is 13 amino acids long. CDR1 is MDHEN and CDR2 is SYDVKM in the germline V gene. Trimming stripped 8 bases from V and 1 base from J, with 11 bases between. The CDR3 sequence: CASHSENNYGYTF. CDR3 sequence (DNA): TGTGCCAGCCACAGCGAGAATAACTATGGCTACACCTTC.

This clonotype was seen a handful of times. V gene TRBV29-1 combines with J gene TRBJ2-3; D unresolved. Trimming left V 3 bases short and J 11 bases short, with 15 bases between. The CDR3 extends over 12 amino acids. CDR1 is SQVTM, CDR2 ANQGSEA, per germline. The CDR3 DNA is TGCAGCGTTGATCCTACACCGATATTGCAGTATTTT. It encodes CSVDPTPILQYF.

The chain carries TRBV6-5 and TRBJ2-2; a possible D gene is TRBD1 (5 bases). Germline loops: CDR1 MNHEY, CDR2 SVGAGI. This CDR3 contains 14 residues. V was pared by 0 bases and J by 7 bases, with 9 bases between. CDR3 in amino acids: CASSYSGAGGELFF. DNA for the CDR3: TGTGCCAGCAGTTACTCTGGGGCTGGCGGGGAGCTGTTTTTT.

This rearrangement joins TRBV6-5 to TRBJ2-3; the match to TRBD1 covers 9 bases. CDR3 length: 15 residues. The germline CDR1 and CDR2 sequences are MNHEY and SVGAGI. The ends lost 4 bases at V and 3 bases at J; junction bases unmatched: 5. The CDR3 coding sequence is TGTGCCAGCAGTTCTGGACAGGGGAGGACAGATACGCAGTATTTT. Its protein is CASSSGQGRTDTQYF.

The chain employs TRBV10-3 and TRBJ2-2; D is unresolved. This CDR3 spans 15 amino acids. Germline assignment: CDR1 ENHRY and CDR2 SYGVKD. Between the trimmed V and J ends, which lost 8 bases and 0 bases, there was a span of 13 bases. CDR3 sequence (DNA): TGTGCCATCGCTGGTTGGGATACGAACACCGGGGAGCTGTTTTTT. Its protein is CAIAGWDTNTGELFF.

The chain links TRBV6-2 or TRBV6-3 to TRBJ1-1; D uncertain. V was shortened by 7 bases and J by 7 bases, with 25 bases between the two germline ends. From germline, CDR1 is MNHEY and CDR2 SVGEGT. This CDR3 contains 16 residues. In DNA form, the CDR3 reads TGTGCCAGCAACAATTGGACCCTACGGACGCGCCGTGAAGCTTTCTTT. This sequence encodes CASNNWTLRTRREAFF.

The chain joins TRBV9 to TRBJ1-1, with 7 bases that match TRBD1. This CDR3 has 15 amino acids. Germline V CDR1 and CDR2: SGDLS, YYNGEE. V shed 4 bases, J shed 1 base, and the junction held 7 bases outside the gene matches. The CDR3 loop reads CASSPGGGTNTEAFF. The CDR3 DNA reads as TGTGCCAGCAGCCCAGGGGGGGGGACGAACACTGAAGCTTTCTTT.

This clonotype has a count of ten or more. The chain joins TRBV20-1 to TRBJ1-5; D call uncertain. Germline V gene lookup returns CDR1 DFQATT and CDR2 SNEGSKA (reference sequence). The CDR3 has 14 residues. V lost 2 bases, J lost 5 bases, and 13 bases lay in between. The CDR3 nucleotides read TGCAGTGCTAGACCCCGCGATCTAGATCAGCCCCAGCATTTT. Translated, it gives CSARPRDLDQPQHF.

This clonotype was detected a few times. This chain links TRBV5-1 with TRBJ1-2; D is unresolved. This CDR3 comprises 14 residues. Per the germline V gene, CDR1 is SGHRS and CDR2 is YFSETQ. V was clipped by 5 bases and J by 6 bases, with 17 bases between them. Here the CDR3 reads CASRPSTGRDGYTF. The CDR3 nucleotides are TGCGCCAGCAGACCCTCGACCGGCCGGGATGGCTACACCTTC. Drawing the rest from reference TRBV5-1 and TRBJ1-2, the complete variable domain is KAGVTQTPRYLIKTRGQQVTLSCSPISGHRSVSWYQQTPGQGLQFLFEYFSETQRNKGNFPGRFSGRQFSNSRSEMNVSTLELGDSALYLCASRPSTGRDGYTFGSGTRLTVV.

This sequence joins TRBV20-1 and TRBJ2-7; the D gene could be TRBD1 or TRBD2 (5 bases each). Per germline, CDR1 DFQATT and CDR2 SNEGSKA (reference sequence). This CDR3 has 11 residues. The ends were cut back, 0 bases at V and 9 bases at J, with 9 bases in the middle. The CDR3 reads CSARDTGPQYF. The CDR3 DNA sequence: TGCAGTGCTAGAGATACGGGGCCGCAGTACTTC.

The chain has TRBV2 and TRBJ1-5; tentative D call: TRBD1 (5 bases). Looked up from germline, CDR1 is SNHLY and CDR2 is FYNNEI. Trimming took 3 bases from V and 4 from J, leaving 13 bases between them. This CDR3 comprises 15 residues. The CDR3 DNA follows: TGTGCCAGCAGTGAGAGCAACTCAGGGAATCAGCCCCAGCATTTT. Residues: CASSESNSGNQPQHF.

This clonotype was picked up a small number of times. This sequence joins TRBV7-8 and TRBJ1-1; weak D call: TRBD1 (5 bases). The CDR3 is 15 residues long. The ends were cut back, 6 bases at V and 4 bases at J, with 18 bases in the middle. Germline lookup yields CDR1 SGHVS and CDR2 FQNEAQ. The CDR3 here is CASRTPRGSSTEAFF. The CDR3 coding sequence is TGTGCCAGCAGAACACCTAGGGGAAGTAGCACTGAAGCTTTCTTT.

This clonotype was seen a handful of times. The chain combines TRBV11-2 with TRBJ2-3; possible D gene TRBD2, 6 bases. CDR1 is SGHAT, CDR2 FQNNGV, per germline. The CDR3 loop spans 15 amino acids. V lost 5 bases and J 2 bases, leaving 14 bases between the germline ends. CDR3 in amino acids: CASSPSGFYTDTQYF. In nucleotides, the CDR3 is TGTGCCAGCAGCCCAAGCGGGTTCTACACAGATACGCAGTATTTT.

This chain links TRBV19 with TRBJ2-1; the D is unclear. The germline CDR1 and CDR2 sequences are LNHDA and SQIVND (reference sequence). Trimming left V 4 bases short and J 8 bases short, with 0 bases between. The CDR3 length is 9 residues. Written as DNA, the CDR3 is TGTGCCAGTAGTAATGAGCAGTTCTTC. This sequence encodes CASSNEQFF.

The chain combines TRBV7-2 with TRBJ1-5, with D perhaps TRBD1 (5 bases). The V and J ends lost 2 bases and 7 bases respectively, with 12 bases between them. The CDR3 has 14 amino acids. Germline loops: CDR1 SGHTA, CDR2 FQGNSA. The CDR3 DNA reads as TGTGCCAGCAGCTTAACCGGGAGGGGACAGCCCCAGCATTTT. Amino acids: CASSLTGRGQPQHF.

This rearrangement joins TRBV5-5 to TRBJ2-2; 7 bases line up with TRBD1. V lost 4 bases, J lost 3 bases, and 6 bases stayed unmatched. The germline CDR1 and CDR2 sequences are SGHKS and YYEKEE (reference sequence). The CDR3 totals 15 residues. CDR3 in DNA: TGTGCCAGCAGCCTCACAGGGGCCTACACCGGGGAGCTGTTTTTT. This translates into CASSLTGAYTGELFF.

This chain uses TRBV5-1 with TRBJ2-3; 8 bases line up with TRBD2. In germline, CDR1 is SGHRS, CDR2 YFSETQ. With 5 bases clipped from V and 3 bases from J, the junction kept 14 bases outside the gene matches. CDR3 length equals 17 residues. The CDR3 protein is CASRRIGGPGGTDTQYF. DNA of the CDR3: TGCGCCAGCAGGAGGATTGGAGGGCCGGGGGGGACAGATACGCAGTATTTT.

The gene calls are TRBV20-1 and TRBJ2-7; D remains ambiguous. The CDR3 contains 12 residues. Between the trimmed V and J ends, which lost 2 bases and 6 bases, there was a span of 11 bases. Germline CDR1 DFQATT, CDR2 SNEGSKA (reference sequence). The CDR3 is CSARPAGREQYF. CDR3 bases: TGCAGTGCTAGACCTGCCGGGCGCGAGCAGTACTTC.